This TCR beta chain was obtained from a study of T cells in Graves' hyperthyroidism and ophthalmopathy. Each person with ophthalmopathy scored at least 3 on the Clinical Activity Score, reached NOSPECS grade 4 or higher, and had been ill under 3 months. Authors of the study amplified TCR beta CDR3 regions from RNA transcripts. When the TCR CDR3 underwent first-round RT-PCR, the HTBI primer set was used. Via MiXCR, TCRdb re-called the multiplex PCR reads, giving one row per CDR3 protein. Here the sample spans about 520,000 distinct CDR3 sequences, approximately 25% being singletons. Comment on this clonotype: Its antigen is still unknown.

Study-wide findings and caveats: Ophthalmopathy, as predicted by the model, came a median about six months after the prediction.

The V end lost 5 bases, the J end lost 5 bases, and 12 bases lay between the germline ends. This CDR3 is built from 14 residues. This rearrangement joins TRBV12-3 or TRBV12-4 to TRBJ2-2, with D perhaps matching TRBD1 (6 bases). The sequence was collected from a woman in her 30s with Graves' ophthalmopathy. Material for sequencing was blood. CDR3 nucleotides: TGTGCCAGCAGTCCGTTCAGGGGAACCGGGGAGCTGTTTTTT. Translated, it gives CASSPFRGTGELFF.